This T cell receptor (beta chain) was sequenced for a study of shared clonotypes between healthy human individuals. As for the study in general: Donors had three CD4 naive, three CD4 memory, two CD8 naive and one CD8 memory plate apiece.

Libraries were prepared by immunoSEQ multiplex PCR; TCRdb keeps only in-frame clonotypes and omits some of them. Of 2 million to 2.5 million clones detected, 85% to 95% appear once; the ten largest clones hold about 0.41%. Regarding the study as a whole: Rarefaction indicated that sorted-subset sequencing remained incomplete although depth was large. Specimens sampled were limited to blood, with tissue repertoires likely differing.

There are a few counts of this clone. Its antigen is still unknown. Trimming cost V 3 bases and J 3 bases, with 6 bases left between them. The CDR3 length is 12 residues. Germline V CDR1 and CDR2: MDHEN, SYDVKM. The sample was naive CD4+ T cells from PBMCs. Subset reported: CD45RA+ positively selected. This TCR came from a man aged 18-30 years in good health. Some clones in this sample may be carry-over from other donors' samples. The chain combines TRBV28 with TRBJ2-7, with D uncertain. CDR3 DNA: TGTGCCAGCAGTTTGACCTTCTACGAGCAGTACTTC. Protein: CASSLTFYEQYF. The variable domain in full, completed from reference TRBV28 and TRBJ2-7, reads DVKVTQSSRYLVKRTGEKVFLECVQDMDHENMFWYRQDPGLGLRLIYFSYDVKMKEKGDIPEGYSVSREKKERFSLILESASTNQTSMYLCASSLTFYEQYFGPGTRLTVT.